Given below is one T cell receptor beta chain in context. Its target is not known. These data are taken from a study of Ad26.COV2.S vaccination and SARS-CoV-2 variants. Study in general: Once or twice, 56 days apart, Ad26.COV2.S was delivered intramuscularly.

Measured with immunoSEQ multiplex PCR; TCRdb has only the in-frame clones, and not every one. The sample yields about 500,000 clones, roughly nine tenths seen once. Broader study findings: Breadth of non-spike TCRs did not differ between vaccinees and placebo recipients.

Treatment given: roughly 19 received Ad26.COV2.S at low or high dose, single or two shots; 5 received placebo; per-sample allocation not given. The study sampled participants on day 63 after the first vaccine or placebo injection. An Ad26 vector that expressed Wuhan-strain SARS-CoV-2 spike constituted the vaccine. This TCR came from a person between 18 and 65 years old who received the Ad26.COV2.S COVID-19 vaccine or a placebo. The starting material was peripheral blood, obtained in a trial of Ad26.COV2.S vaccine versus placebo.

Here the CDR3 reads CASSPTGTVSGNTIYF. In DNA form, the CDR3 reads TGTGCCAGCTCACCTACCGGGACAGTTTCTGGAAACACCATATATTTT. The chain links TRBV18 to TRBJ1-3; 7 nucleotides match TRBD1. After removal of 3 bases from V and 1 base from J, the junction contained 6 bases not matched to a gene. The CDR3 runs to 16 residues. CDR1 and CDR2 from the germline V gene are KGHSH and LQKENI.